This T cell receptor (beta chain) was obtained from a study of shared clonotypes between healthy human individuals. Broader study findings: Sampling was confined to blood; repertoires within tissues likely differ. Non-shared clonotypes had lower generation probabilities than clonotypes shared by all four sorted-subset donors.

Running of the assay took place at deep level. It was across several immunoSEQ plates that each subset's genomic DNA was evenly split. Clones were sequenced by immunoSEQ multiplex PCR, and TCRdb holds only the in-frame ones, with some missing. This sample carries approximately 2,200,000 clones, about 92% of them seen once, and the ten largest clones take over 1.5%. On this clone: Antigen specificity is unknown.

Only CD45RO-negative cells positively selected for CCR7 counted as naive CD8 cells, so terminally differentiated effector memory CD45RA+ cells were excluded. This CDR3 is 15 amino acids long. Germline lookup yields CDR1 MDHEN and CDR2 SYDVKM. V was clipped by 4 bases and J by 2 bases; unmatched bases: 5. The V and J genes are TRBV28 and TRBJ2-1, with TRBD1 matching 7 bases. The source of this sequence is a man between 18 and 29 years old in good health. Some clones in this sample may be carry-over from other donors' samples. Sequencing was carried out using naive CD8+ T cells from PBMCs. The CDR3 DNA is TGTGCCAGCAGTTCTGACAGGGCCACCTACAATGAGCAGTTCTTC. Translation gives CASSSDRATYNEQFF.